This T cell receptor (beta chain) was observed in a study of cytomegalovirus exposure and HLA in healthy donors. Study in general: In a previous analysis, about 100 million unique TCR beta sequences were found from about 190 million T cells. Overall study findings and caveats: There were reportedly fewer N-insertions in an Asian-associated ancestry cluster than the roughly 700-donor mean, in a later analysis.

Primers: 60 Vbeta forward and 13 Jbeta reverse. Generated by immunoSEQ multiplex PCR, the TCRdb table keeps only in-frame clones and is missing some. This sample has 150,000 to 200,000 clones, with around 80% found just once. Every donor was a healthy person donating bone marrow. In the case of this clone: Its antigen remains unidentified.

The receptor comes from a male donor in good health and CMV-seropositive. The specimen sequenced was PBMCs.

Here the CDR3 DNA reads TGTGCCATCAGTGAAACGGGACAGTCCTACAATGAGCAGTTCTTC. Its translation: CAISETGQSYNEQFF. This chain connects TRBV10-3 to TRBJ2-1; 7 nucleotides align to TRBD1. This CDR3 has 15 amino acids. Per the germline V gene, CDR1 is ENHRY and CDR2 is SYGVKD. V lost 3 bases, J lost 1 base, and 3 bases stayed unmatched.